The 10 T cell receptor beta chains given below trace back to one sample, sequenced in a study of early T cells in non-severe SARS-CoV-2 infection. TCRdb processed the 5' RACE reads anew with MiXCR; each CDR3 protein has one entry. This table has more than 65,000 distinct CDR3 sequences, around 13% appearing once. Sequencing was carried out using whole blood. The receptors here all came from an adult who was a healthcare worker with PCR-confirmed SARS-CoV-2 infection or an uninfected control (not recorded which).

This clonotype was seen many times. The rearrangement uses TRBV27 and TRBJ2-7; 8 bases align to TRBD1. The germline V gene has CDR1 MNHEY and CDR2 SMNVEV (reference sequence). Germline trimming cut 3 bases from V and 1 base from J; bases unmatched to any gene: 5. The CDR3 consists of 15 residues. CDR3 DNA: TGTGCCAGCAGTTTGCTGCGGGACAGGTCCTACGAGCAGTACTTC. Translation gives CASSLLRDRSYEQYF.

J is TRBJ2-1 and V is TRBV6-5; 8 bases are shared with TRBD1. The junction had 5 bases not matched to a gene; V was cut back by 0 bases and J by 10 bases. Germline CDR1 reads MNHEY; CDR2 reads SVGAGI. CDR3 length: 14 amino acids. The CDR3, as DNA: TGTGCCAGCAGTTACTCGGGACAGGAAAGGGAGCAGTTCTTC. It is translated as CASSYSGQEREQFF.

In DNA form, the CDR3 reads TGTGCCAGCATGGGGTCCCCGAATGGCTACACCTTC. Protein product: CASMGSPNGYTF. The chain links TRBV28 to TRBJ1-2; no clear D. V lost 7 bases to trimming and J lost 6 bases, with 12 bases between them. The CDR3 contains 12 residues. Germline V gene sequence: CDR1 MDHEN, CDR2 SYDVKM.

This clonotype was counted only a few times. In DNA, the CDR3 is TGTGCCAGTAGACAGGGTAACAAAAACATTCAGTACTTC. Translating it yields CASRQGNKNIQYF. The gene calls are TRBV19 and TRBJ2-4, with D possibly being TRBD1 (6 bases). This CDR3 comprises 13 residues. With 6 bases removed from V and 3 bases from J, the gap between germline ends came to 9 bases. Germline V gene data show CDR1 as LNHDA and CDR2 as SQIVND (reference sequence).

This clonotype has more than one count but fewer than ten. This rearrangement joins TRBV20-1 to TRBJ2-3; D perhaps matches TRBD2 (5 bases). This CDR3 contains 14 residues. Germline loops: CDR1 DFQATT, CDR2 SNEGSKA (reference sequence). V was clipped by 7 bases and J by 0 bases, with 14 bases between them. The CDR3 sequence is CSVNGKVSTDTQYF. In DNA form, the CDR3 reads TGCAGTGTCAACGGGAAAGTTAGCACAGATACGCAGTATTTT.

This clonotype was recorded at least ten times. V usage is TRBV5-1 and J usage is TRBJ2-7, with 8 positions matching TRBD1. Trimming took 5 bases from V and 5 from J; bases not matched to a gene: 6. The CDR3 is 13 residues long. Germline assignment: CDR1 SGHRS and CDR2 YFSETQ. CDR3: CASSTWTGNEQYF. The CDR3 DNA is TGCGCCAGCAGTACTTGGACAGGGAACGAGCAGTACTTC.

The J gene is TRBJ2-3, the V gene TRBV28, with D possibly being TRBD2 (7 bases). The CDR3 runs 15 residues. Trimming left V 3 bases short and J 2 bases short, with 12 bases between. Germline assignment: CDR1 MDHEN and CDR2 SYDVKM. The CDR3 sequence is CASSFGGGDTDTQYF. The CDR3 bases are TGTGCCAGCAGTTTTGGAGGGGGGGACACAGATACGCAGTATTTT.

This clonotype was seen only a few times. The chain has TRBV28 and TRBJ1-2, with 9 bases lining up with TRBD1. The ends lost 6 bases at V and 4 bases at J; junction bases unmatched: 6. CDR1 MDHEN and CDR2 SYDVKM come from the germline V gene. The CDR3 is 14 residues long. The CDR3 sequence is CASRRDRVGYGYTF. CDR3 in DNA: TGTGCCAGCAGGAGGGACAGGGTGGGCTATGGCTACACCTTC.

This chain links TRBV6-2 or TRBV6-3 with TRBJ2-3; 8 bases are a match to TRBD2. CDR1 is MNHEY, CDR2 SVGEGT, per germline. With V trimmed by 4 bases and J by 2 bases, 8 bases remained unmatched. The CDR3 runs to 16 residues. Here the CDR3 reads CASSSVTSGPTDTQYF. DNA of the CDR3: TGTGCCAGCAGTTCCGTTACTAGCGGCCCCACAGATACGCAGTATTTT.

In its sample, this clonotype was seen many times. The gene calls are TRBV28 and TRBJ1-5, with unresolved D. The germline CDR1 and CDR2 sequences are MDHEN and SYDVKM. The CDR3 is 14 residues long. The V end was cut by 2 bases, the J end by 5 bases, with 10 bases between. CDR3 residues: CASSLAGFYQPQHF. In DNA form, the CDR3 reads TGTGCCAGCAGTTTAGCGGGATTCTATCAGCCCCAGCATTTT.